The clone carrying this TCR beta chain has just a few counts. The target antigen is unknown. This sample stems from a study of T cells in Graves' hyperthyroidism and ophthalmopathy. Study results and caveats: The authors' 13 V-J model separated ophthalmopathy from stable hyperthyroidism. Ophthalmopathy, as predicted by the model, came a median about seven months after the prediction.

Exclusions: uncontrolled infection, other autoimmune disease, pregnancy, lactation. PBMCs stemmed from 10 ml fresh peripheral blood. TCR beta CDR3 regions were amplified from RNA. When the TCR CDR3 underwent first-round RT-PCR, the HTBI primer set was used. TCRdb re-called the multiplex PCR reads with MiXCR, one entry per CDR3 protein. The sample consists of 700,000 or so distinct CDR3 sequences, roughly 15% of them appearing once. The sample was blood. The TCR was taken from a man aged 18 to 35 with Graves' hyperthyroidism.

The CDR3 reads CDLPDRNQPQHF. The DNA for the CDR3 is TGTGATTTACCGGACAGGAATCAGCCCCAGCATTTT. This chain connects TRBV19 to TRBJ1-5; 7 positions agree with TRBD1. The germline gives CDR1 LNHDA, CDR2 SQIVND (reference sequence). The CDR3 has 12 amino acids.